This T cell receptor (beta chain) was found in a study of blood T cell repertoires in COVID-19. Study overall: Material from acute and convalescent COVID-19 was sourced from the United States, Italy and Spain.

Sequencing was performed with immunoSEQ multiplex PCR; in TCRdb, only in-frame clones are kept and a portion is missing. The data contain 100,000 to 150,000 clones, 80% to 85% of them singletons. Germline CDR1 and CDR2: KGHSH and LQKENI. Trimming at V came to 6 bases and at J to 2 bases, leaving 9 bases not matched to a gene. The CDR3 has 15 amino acids. This receptor was obtained from a woman aged 45-60 years with acute or convalescent COVID-19. The rearrangement links TRBV18 to TRBJ1-1, with TRBD1 matching 7 bases. The specimen was peripheral blood. CDR3 coding DNA: TGTGCCAGCTCGCCCCGGACAGGTTTTAACACTGAAGCTTTCTTT. Protein product: CASSPRTGFNTEAFF.